The 5 T cell receptor beta chains reported below all come from one sample, sequenced in a study of blood T cell repertoires in COVID-19. Repertoires were generated with immunoSEQ multiplex PCR, while TCRdb's copy carries only in-frame clones and drops some. The sample yields some 140,000 clones, approximately 80% seen once. The sequenced sample was peripheral blood. The receptors originated from an older woman with COVID-19, enrolled during active disease.

The chain joins TRBV5-4 to TRBJ1-2, with D hard to call. V was clipped by 1 base and J by 4 bases, with 11 bases between them. The CDR3 extends over 14 amino acids. Looked up from germline, CDR1 is SGHNT and CDR2 is YYREEE (reference sequence). The CDR3 sequence: CASSLSLQAYGYTF. In DNA, the CDR3 is TGTGCCAGCAGCTTGTCATTGCAGGCCTATGGCTACACCTTC.

The chain links TRBV4-2 to TRBJ1-1, with a weak D call TRBD1 (6 bases). Trimming left V 0 bases short and J 2 bases short, with 13 bases between. Germline assignment: CDR1 LGHNA and CDR2 YNFKEQ. The CDR3 loop spans 16 amino acids. CDR3 sequence reads: CASSQDQGLRNTEAFF. The CDR3, as DNA: TGTGCCAGCAGCCAAGATCAGGGGCTTCGAAACACTGAAGCTTTCTTT.

The rearrangement joins TRBV2 to TRBJ1-2, with D maybe TRBD1 (5 bases). The germline gives CDR1 SNHLY, CDR2 FYNNEI. This CDR3 has 12 amino acids. Trimming removed 11 bases from V and 8 bases from J, with 18 bases in between. This CDR3 reads CAPRVSFDGYTF. The CDR3 nucleotides are TGTGCCCCCAGGGTATCCTTCGACGGCTACACCTTC.

This chain uses TRBV7-3 with TRBJ1-2; D might be TRBD1 (6 bases). CDR1 is SGHTA and CDR2 is FQGTGA in the germline V gene. Trimming shortened V by 0 bases and J by 3 bases, and 11 bases separated the two germline ends. The CDR3 extends over 15 amino acids. The CDR3 region has the DNA TGTGCCAGCAGCTTAACGCCCTCAGGGGACTATGGCTACACCTTC. It translates to CASSLTPSGDYGYTF.

The gene calls are TRBV9 and TRBJ2-5; D might be TRBD2 (7 bases). Germline V lookup: CDR1 SGDLS, CDR2 YYNGEE. V lost 0 bases to trimming and J lost 5 bases, with 14 bases between them. CDR3 size: 15 residues. CDR3 coding DNA: TGTGCCAGCAGCGTAGAGGGGGGGGGCCCGGAGACCCAGTACTTC. Translating it yields CASSVEGGGPETQYF.